The present T cell receptor beta chain was sequenced within a study of OX40 agonist ivuxolimab in advanced cancers. Study overall: Across the patients, intravenous ivuxolimab was delivered every 2 weeks at 0.01 to 10 mg/kg.

The table came from immunoSEQ multiplex PCR; TCRdb's copy has only in-frame clones and leaves some out. The sample has fewer than 85,000 clones, about 80% seen once. CDR3 length equals 15 residues. With 4 bases removed from V and 5 bases from J, the gap between germline ends came to 14 bases. Germline V lookup: CDR1 ENHRY, CDR2 SYGVKD. If patients had autoimmune disease history or systemic immunosuppression, they were excluded. Only one count was recorded for this clone. Its cognate antigen is unknown. The study's findings and limits: Both blood CD4+ and CD8+ T cells showed clonal growth by week 6 at 0.1 to 3.0 mg/kg. Expanded clones belonging to CD8+ T cells outnumbered, on average, those of CD4+.

The clonotype originates from an adult with an advanced solid tumor such as melanoma, head and neck, liver or kidney cancer. The gene calls are TRBV10-3 and TRBJ2-2; D is perhaps TRBD2 (5 bases). The sequencing used CD4+ or CD8+ T cells sorted from blood, collected in a trial of the OX40 agonist ivuxolimab. CDR3 sequence reads: CAISARGPPTGELFF. CDR3 in DNA: TGTGCCATCAGTGCGCGCGGGCCCCCTACCGGGGAGCTGTTTTTT.